Each of the 3 T cell receptor beta chains below was sequenced from the same sample in a study of control samples from healthy donors and cancer patients. Generated by immunoSEQ multiplex PCR, the TCRdb table keeps only in-frame clones and is missing some. The sample yields about 150,000 clones, approximately 96% seen once. The sequencing sample was made of blood. The receptors shown here come from a man in his forties in good health.

V and J are TRBV18 and TRBJ1-1, with no clear D. Trimming stripped 2 bases from V and 3 bases from J, with 7 bases between. From germline, CDR1 is KGHSH and CDR2 LQKENI. This CDR3 contains 13 residues. The CDR3 sequence: CASSPTADTEAFF. CDR3 coding DNA: TGTGCCAGCTCACCAACCGCGGACACTGAAGCTTTCTTT.

V gene TRBV7-8 combines with J gene TRBJ2-1; D may be TRBD1 (6 bases). This CDR3 is 17 amino acids long. CDR1 SGHVS and CDR2 FQNEAQ come from the germline V gene. Trimming cost V 5 bases and J 0 bases, with 17 bases left between them. The CDR3 here is CASSPNRAPSSYNEQFF. Here the CDR3 DNA reads TGTGCCAGCAGCCCGAACAGGGCCCCTAGCTCCTACAATGAGCAGTTCTTC.

This clone has just one count. J is TRBJ2-5 and V is TRBV19; TRBD2 matches at 11 bases. CDR1 and CDR2 from the germline V gene are LNHDA and SQIVND (reference sequence). With V trimmed by 7 bases and J by 4 bases, 8 bases remained unmatched. The CDR3 extends over 15 amino acids. The CDR3 loop reads CASTNIAGGRETQYF. Here the CDR3 DNA reads TGTGCCAGTACCAACATAGCGGGGGGGCGAGAGACCCAGTACTTC.